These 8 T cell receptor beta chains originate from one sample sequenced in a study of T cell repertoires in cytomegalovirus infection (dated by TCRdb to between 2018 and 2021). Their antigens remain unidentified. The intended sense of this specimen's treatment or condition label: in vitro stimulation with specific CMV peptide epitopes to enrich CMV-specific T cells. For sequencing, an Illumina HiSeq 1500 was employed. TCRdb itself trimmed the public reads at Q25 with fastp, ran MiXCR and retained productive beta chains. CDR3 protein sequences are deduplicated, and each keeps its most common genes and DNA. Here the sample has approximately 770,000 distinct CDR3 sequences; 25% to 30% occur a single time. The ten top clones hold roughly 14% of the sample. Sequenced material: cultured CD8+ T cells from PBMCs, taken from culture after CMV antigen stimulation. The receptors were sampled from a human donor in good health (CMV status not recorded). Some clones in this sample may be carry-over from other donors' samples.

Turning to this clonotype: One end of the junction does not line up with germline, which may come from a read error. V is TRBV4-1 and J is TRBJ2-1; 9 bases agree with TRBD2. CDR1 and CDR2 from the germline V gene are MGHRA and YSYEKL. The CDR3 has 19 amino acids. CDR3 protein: CACSQDGASGEFSYNEQFF. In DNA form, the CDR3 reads TGCGCCTGCAGCCAAGATGGGGCTAGCGGGGAGTTCTCCTACAATGAGCAGTTCTTC.

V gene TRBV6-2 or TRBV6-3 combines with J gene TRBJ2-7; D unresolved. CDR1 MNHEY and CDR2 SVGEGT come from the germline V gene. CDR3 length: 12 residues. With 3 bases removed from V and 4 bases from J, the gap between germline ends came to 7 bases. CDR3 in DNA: TGTGCCAGCAGTTATGGGGTATACGAGCAGTACGTC. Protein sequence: CASSYGVYEQYV.

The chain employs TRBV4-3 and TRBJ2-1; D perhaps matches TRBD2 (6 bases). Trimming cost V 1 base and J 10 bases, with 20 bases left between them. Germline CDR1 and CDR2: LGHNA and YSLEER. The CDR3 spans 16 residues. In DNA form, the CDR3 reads TGCGCCAGCAGCCAAGTTTTTAGCGGATCACAATGGGAGCAGTTCTTC. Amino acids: CASSQVFSGSQWEQFF.

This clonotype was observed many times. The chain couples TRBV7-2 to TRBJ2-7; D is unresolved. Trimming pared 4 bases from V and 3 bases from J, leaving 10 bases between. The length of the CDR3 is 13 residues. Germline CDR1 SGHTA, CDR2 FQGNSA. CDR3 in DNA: TGTGCCAGCAGCTCCGAGTGGCTCTACGAGCAGTACTTC. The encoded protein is CASSSEWLYEQYF. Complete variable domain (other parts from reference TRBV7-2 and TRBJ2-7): GAGVSQSPSNKVTEKGKDVELRCDPISGHTALYWYRQSLGQGLEFLIYFQGNSAPDKSGLPSDRFSAERTGGSVSTLTIQRTQQEDSAVYLCASSSEWLYEQYFGPGTRLTVT.

CDR3 in amino acids: CASSRGVADTQYF. CDR3 nucleotides: TGTGCCAGCTCCCGGGGGGTTGCAGATACGCAGTATTTT. V usage is TRBV6-6 and J usage is TRBJ2-3; 7 positions agree with TRBD2. After removal of 8 bases from V and 4 bases from J, the junction contained 6 bases not matched to a gene. This CDR3 region has 13 residues. Germline V gene data show CDR1 as MNHNY and CDR2 as SVGAGI (reference sequence).

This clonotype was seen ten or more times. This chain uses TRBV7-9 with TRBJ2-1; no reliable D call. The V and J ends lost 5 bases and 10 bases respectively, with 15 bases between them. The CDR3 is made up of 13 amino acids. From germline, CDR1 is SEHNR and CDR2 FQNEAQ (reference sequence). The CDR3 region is CASSIGILHEQFF. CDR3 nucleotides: TGTGCCAGCAGCATCGGAATCTTACACGAGCAGTTCTTC.

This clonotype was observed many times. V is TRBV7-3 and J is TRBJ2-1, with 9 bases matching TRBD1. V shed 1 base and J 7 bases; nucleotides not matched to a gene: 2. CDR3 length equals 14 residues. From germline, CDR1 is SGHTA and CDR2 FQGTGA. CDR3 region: CASSLMGQGNEQFF. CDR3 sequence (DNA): TGTGCCAGCAGCTTAATGGGACAGGGTAATGAGCAGTTCTTC.

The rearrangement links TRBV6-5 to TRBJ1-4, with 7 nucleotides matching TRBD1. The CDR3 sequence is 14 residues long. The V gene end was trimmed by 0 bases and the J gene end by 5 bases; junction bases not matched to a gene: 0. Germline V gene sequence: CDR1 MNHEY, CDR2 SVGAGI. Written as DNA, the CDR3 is TGTGCCAGCAGTTACTCGGGACAGAATGAAAAACTGTTTTTT. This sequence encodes CASSYSGQNEKLFF.